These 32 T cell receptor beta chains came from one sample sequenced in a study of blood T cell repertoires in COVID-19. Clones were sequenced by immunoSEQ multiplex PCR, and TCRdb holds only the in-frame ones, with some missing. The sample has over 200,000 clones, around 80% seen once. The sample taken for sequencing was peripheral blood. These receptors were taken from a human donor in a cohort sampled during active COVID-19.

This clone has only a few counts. The CDR3 protein is CASSPGTGSGANVLTF. For the CDR3, the DNA is TGTGCCAGCAGCCCCGGGACAGGCTCTGGGGCCAACGTCCTGACTTTC. This chain connects TRBV27 to TRBJ2-6, with 8 bases matching TRBD1. V shed 6 bases and J 0 bases; nucleotides not matched to a gene: 4. Germline CDR1 MNHEY, CDR2 SMNVEV (reference sequence). This CDR3 is 16 amino acids long. Full variable domain (outside the CDR3, taken from reference TRBV27 and TRBJ2-6): EAQVTQNPRYLITVTGKKLTVTCSQNMNHEYMSWYRQDPGLGLRQIYYSMNVEVTDKGDVPEGYKVSRKEKRNFPLILESPSPNQTSLYFCASSPGTGSGANVLTFGAGSRLTVL.

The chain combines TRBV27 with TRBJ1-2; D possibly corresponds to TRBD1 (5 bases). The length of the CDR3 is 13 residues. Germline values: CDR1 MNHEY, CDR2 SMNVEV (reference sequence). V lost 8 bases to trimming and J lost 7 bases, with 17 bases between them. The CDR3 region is CASRRNQGGGYTF. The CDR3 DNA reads TGTGCCAGCCGCAGAAATCAGGGTGGTGGCTACACCTTC.

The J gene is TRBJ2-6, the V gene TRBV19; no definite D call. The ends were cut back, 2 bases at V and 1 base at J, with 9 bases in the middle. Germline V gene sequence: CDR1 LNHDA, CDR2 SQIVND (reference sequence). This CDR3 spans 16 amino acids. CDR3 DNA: TGTGCCAGTAGTATAAGTCCCGGTTCTGGGGCCAACGTCCTGACTTTC. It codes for CASSISPGSGANVLTF.

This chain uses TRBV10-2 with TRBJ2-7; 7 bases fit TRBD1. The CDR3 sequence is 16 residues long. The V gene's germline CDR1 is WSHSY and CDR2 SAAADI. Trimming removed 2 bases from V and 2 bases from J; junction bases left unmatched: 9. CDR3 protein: CASSEQPSDRPYEQYF. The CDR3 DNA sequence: TGCGCCAGCAGTGAGCAACCCTCGGACAGGCCCTACGAGCAGTACTTC.

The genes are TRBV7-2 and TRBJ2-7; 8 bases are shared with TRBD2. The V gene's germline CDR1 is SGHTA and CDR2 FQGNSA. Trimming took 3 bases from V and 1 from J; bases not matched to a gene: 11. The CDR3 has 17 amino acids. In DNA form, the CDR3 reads TGTGCCAGCAGCTTTCCCCGAAACGGGAGGGGATCCTACGAGCAGTACTTC. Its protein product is CASSFPRNGRGSYEQYF.

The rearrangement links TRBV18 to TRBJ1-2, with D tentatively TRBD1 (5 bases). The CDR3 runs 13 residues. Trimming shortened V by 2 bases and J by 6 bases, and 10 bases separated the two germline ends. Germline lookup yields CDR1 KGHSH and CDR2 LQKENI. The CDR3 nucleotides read TGTGCCAGCTCACCAAGGGGCGCCGATGGCTACACCTTC. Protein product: CASSPRGADGYTF.

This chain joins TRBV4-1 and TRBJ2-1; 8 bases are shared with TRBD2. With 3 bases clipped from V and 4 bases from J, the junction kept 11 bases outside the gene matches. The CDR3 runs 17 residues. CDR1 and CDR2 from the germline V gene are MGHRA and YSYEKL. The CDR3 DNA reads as TGCGCCAGCAGCCAGCGGGAGGAACCCACCTGGTACAATGAGCAGTTCTTC. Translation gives CASSQREEPTWYNEQFF.

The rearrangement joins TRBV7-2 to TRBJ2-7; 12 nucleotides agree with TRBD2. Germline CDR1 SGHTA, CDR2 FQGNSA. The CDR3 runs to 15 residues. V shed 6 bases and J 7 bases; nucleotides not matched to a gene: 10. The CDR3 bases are TGTGCCAGCAGACCTACTAGCGGGAGGTCGGGGGAGCAGTACTTC. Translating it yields CASRPTSGRSGEQYF.

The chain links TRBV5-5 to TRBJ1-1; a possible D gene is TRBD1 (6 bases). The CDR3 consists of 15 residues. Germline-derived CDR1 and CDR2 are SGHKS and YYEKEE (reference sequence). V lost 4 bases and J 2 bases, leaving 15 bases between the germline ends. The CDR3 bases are TGTGCCAGCAGCCGAGCCGGGACATCAAACACTGAAGCTTTCTTT. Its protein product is CASSRAGTSNTEAFF. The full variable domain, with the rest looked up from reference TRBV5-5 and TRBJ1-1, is DAGVTQSPTHLIKTRGQQVTLRCSPISGHKSVSWYQQVLGQGPQFIFQYYEKEERGRGNFPDRFSARQFPNYSSELNVNALLLGDSALYLCASSRAGTSNTEAFFGQGTRLTVV.

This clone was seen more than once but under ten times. In DNA form, the CDR3 reads TGTGCCTGGAGTACGAACAGTCCCGTGTCTGGAAACACCATATATTTT. It codes for CAWSTNSPVSGNTIYF. This chain connects TRBV30 to TRBJ1-3; no reliable D call. V lost 2 bases and J lost 1, with 15 bases in between. Looked up from germline, CDR1 is GTSNPN and CDR2 is SVGIG (reference sequence). This CDR3 has 16 residues.

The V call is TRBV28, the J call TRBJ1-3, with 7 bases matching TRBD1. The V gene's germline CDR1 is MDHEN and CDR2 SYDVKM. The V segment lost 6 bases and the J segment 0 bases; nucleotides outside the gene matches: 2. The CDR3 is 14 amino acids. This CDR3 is CASRGQTSGNTIYF. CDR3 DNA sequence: TGTGCCAGCAGGGGACAGACCTCTGGAAACACCATATATTTT.

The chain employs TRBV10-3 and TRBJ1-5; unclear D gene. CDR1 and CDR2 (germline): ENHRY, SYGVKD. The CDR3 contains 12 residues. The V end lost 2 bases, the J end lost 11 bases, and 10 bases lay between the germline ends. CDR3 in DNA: TGTGCCATCAGTGAGCACGGGTGGGCCCAGCATTTT. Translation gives CAISEHGWAQHF.

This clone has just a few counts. Written as DNA, the CDR3 is TGTGCCAGCATGCGGGCTGAGGGTTCGGGCGAGCAGTACTTC. Protein: CASMRAEGSGEQYF. The chain combines TRBV7-9 with TRBJ2-7, with D possibly matching TRBD2 (5 bases). The germline V gene encodes CDR1 SEHNR and CDR2 FQNEAQ (reference sequence). The CDR3 is 14 residues long. The V end lost 7 bases, the J end lost 6 bases, and 19 bases lay between the germline ends.

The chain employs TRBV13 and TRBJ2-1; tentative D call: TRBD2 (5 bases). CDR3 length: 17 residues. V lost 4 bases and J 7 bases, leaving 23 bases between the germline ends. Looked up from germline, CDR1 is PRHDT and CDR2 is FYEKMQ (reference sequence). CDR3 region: CASSSTRSAVTRNEQFF. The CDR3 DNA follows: TGTGCCAGCAGCTCGACCCGTAGCGCCGTGACCCGGAATGAGCAGTTCTTC. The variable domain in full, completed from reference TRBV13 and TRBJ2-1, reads AAGVIQSPRHLIKEKRETATLKCYPIPRHDTVYWYQQGPGQDPQFLISFYEKMQSDKGSIPDRFSAQQFSDYHSELNMSSLELGDSALYFCASSSTRSAVTRNEQFFGPGTRLTVL.

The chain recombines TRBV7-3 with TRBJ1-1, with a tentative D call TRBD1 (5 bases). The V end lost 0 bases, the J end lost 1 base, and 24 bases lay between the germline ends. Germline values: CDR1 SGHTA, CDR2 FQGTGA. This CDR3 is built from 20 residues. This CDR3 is CASSLTAGGEARPSNTEAFF. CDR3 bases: TGTGCCAGCAGCTTAACCGCCGGGGGAGAAGCCCGCCCTTCGAACACTGAAGCTTTCTTT.

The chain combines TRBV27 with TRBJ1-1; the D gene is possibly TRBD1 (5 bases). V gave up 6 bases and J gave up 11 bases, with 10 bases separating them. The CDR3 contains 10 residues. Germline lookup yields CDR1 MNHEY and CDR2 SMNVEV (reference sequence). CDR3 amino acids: CASSRVWAFF. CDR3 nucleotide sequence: TGTGCCAGCAGCAGGGTGTGGGCTTTCTTT.

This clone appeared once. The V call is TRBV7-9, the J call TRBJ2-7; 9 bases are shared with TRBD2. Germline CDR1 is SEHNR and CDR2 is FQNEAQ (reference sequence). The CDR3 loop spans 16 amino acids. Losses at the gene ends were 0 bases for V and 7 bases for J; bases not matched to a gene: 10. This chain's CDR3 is CASSLALAGGPKEQYF. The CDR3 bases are TGTGCCAGCAGCTTAGCGCTGGCGGGAGGGCCTAAGGAGCAGTACTTC.

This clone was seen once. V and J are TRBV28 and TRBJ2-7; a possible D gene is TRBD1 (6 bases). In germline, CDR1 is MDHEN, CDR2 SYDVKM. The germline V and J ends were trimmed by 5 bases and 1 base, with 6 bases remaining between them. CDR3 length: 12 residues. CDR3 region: CASSRGSYEQYF. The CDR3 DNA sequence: TGTGCCAGCAGTAGGGGGTCCTACGAGCAGTACTTC.

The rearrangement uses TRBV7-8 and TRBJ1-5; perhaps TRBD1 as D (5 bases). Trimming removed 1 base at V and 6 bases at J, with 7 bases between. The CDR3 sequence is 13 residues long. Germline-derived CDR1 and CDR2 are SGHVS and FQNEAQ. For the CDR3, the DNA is TGTGCCAGCAGCTTAGGGGGCGGTCAGCCCCAGCATTTT. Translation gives CASSLGGGQPQHF.

DNA for the CDR3: TGTGCCAGCAGCACTAACAGGGAGTGGGGCTACACCTTC. Translating gives CASSTNREWGYTF. The rearrangement links TRBV12-3 or TRBV12-4 to TRBJ1-2; D may be TRBD1 (6 bases). CDR3 size: 13 residues. The V and J ends lost 6 bases and 8 bases respectively, with 16 bases between them.

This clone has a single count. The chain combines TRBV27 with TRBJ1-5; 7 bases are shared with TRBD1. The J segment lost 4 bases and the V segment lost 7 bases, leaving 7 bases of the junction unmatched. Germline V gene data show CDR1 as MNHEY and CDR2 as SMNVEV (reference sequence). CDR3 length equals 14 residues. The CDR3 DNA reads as TGTGCCAGCACCCGGACAGGCGCTAATCAGCCCCAGCATTTT. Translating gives CASTRTGANQPQHF.

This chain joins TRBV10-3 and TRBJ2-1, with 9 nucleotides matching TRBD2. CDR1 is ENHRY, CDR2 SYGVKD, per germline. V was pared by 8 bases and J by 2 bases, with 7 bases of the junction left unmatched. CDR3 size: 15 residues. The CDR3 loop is CAIRRLAATYNEQFF. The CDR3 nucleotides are TGTGCCATCCGGAGACTAGCGGCCACCTACAATGAGCAGTTCTTC.

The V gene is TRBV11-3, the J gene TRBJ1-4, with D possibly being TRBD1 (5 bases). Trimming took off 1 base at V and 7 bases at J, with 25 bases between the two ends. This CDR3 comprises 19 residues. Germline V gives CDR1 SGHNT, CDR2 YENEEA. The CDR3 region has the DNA TGTGCCAGCAGCTTAGTGGTTTGGAGGGCAGGGAGTTTGGGTGAAAAACTGTTTTTT. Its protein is CASSLVVWRAGSLGEKLFF.

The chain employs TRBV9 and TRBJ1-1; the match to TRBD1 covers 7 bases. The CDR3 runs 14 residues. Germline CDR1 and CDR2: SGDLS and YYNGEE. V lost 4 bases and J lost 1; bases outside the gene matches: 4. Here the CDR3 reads CASSRTGSNTEAFF. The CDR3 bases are TGTGCCAGCAGCAGGACAGGCTCGAACACTGAAGCTTTCTTT.

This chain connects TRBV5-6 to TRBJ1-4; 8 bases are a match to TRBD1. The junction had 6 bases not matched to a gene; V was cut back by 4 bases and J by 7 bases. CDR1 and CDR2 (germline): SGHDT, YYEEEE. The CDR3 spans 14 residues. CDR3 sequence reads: CASSQSGTGEKLFF. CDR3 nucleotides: TGTGCCAGCAGCCAATCCGGGACAGGTGAAAAACTGTTTTTT.

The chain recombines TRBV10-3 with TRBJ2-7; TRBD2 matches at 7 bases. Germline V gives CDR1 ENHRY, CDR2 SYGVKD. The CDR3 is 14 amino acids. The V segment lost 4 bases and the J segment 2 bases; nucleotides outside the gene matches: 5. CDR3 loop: CAISGLADTYEQYF. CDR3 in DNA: TGTGCCATCAGTGGGCTAGCGGATACCTACGAGCAGTACTTC.

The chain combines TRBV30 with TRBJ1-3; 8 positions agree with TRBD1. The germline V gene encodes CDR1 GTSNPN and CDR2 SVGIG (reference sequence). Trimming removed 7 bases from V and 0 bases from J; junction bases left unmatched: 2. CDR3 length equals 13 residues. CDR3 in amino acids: CAFTGGSGNTIYF. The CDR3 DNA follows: TGTGCCTTTACAGGGGGCTCTGGAAACACCATATATTTT.

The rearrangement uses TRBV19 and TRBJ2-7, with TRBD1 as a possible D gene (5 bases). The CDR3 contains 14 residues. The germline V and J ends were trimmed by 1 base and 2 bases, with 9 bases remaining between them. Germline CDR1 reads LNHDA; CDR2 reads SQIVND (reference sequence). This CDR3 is CASSIAEGAYEQYF. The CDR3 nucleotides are TGTGCCAGTAGTATAGCTGAAGGGGCCTACGAGCAGTACTTC.

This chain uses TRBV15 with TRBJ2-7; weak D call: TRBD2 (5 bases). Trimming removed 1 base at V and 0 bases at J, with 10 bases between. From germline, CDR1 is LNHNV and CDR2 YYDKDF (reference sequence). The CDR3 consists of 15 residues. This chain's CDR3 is CATSRGRGLSYEQYF. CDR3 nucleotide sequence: TGTGCCACCAGCAGAGGGCGCGGGCTCTCCTACGAGCAGTACTTC.

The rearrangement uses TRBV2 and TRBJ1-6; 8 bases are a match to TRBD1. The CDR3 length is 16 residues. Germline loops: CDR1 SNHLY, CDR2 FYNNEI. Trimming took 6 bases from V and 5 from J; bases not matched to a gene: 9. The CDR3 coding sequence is TGTGCCAGCAGGGACTGGGGACAGGCCGATAATTCACCCCTCCACTTT. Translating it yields CASRDWGQADNSPLHF.

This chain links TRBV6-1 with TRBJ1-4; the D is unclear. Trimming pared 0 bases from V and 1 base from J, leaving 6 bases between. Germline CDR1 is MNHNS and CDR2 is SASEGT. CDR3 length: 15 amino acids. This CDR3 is CASSEAGGTNEKLFF. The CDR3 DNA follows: TGTGCCAGCAGTGAAGCGGGAGGAACTAATGAAAAACTGTTTTTT.

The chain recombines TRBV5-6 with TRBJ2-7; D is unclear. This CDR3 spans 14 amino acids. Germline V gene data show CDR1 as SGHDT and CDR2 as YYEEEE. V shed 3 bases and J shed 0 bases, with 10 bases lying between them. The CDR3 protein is CASSYRLSSYEQYF. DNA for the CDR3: TGTGCCAGCAGCTATCGACTGAGCTCCTACGAGCAGTACTTC. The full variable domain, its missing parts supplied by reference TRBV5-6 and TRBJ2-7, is DAGVTQSPTHLIKTRGQQVTLRCSPKSGHDTVSWYQQALGQGPQFIFQYYEEEERQRGNFPDRFSGHQFPNYSSELNVNALLLGDSALYLCASSYRLSSYEQYFGPGTRLTVT.